The 26 T cell receptor beta chains below were found in one sample sequenced in a study of blood T cells in healthy people across ages. The use of a sample-barcoded 5' primer and a J-beta primer mix characterized a second PCR of roughly 7 to 12 cycles. TCRdb passed the 5' RACE reads through MiXCR, listing each CDR3 protein once. The table lists approximately 830,000 distinct CDR3 sequences, under 80% of them singletons. The sample was blood. The source is a man aged 25-40 years in good health.

This clonotype was seen only a few times. This sequence joins TRBV28 and TRBJ2-7; either TRBD1 or TRBD2 may fit D (6 bases each). Germline CDR1 reads MDHEN; CDR2 reads SYDVKM. V gave up 2 bases and J gave up 7 bases, with 9 bases separating them. The CDR3 contains 12 residues. This CDR3 reads CASSLIGGEQYF. In DNA form, the CDR3 reads TGTGCCAGCAGTTTAATAGGGGGGGAGCAGTACTTC.

A word on this clonotype: The junction does not match germline at one end; this may be a read error. The V call is TRBV12-3 or TRBV12-4, the J call TRBJ2-1; 7 bases map to TRBD2. CDR3 length: 16 amino acids. The CDR3 reads CTSSPPRGECYNEQFF. The CDR3 DNA is TGTACCAGCAGTCCCCCCCGGGGGGAATGCTACAATGAGCAGTTCTTC.

This clonotype was found a few times. V is TRBV10-3 and J is TRBJ2-1, with D perhaps TRBD2 (5 bases). Trimming stripped 2 bases from V and 6 bases from J, with 14 bases between. The CDR3 totals 15 residues. Germline-derived CDR1 and CDR2 are ENHRY and SYGVKD. Here the CDR3 DNA reads TGTGCCATCAGTGAGGGAGCGGTGGAGCCCAATGAGCAGTTCTTC. Its translation is CAISEGAVEPNEQFF.

J is TRBJ1-3 and V is TRBV9; D may be TRBD1 (5 bases). Germline lookup yields CDR1 SGDLS and CDR2 YYNGEE. The CDR3 has 14 amino acids. V dropped 3 bases and J dropped 0 bases, with 7 bases sitting between them. The CDR3 nucleotides read TGTGCCAGCAGCGGTGGGGCCTCTGGAAACACCATATATTTT. The encoded protein is CASSGGASGNTIYF. The variable domain in full, completed from reference TRBV9 and TRBJ1-3, reads DSGVTQTPKHLITATGQRVTLRCSPRSGDLSVYWYQQSLDQGLQFLIQYYNGEERAKGNILERFSAQQFPDLHSELNLSSLELGDSALYFCASSGGASGNTIYFGEGSWLTVV.

The table lists this clonotype with a count of one. This chain uses TRBV28 with TRBJ1-5; 12 nucleotides agree with TRBD1. This CDR3 has 16 residues. The germline gives CDR1 MDHEN, CDR2 SYDVKM. V dropped 5 bases and J dropped 5; count of bases not matched to a gene: 7. The DNA of the CDR3 is TGTGCCAGCAGTCGCCGGGACAGGGGGCGCGATCAGCCCCAGCATTTT. Translation: CASSRRDRGRDQPQHF.

This clonotype was seen only a few times. The CDR3 nucleotides read TGCAGTGCTACCGGGACAGTCTACGAGCAGTACTTC. As protein: CSATGTVYEQYF. V and J are TRBV20-1 and TRBJ2-7, with 7 nucleotides matching TRBD1. The CDR3 covers 12 residues. Germline values: CDR1 DFQATT, CDR2 SNEGSKA (reference sequence). With 4 bases clipped from V and 3 bases from J, the junction kept 3 bases outside the gene matches.

This chain links TRBV7-2 with TRBJ2-3, with D hard to call. Germline assignment: CDR1 SGHTA and CDR2 FQGNSA. The CDR3 contains 13 residues. The germline V and J ends were trimmed by 5 bases and 4 bases, with 10 bases remaining between them. The DNA for the CDR3 is TGTGCCAGCAGCGCGTTTGGGGCAGATACGCAGTATTTT. Translated: CASSAFGADTQYF.

The chain's CDR3 is CASSSEGRGLFGYTF. CDR3 coding DNA: TGTGCCAGCAGTTCGGAGGGGCGAGGGTTATTTGGCTACACCTTC. The V gene is TRBV28, the J gene TRBJ1-2, with D perhaps TRBD1 (5 bases). Trimming took off 4 bases at V and 7 bases at J, with 19 bases between the two ends. This CDR3 spans 15 amino acids. Germline loops: CDR1 MDHEN, CDR2 SYDVKM.

The chain joins TRBV29-1 to TRBJ2-6, with TRBD1 matching over 7 bases. Germline CDR1 is SQVTM and CDR2 is ANQGSEA. The CDR3 has 16 amino acids. V was pared by 6 bases and J by 0 bases, with 8 bases of the junction left unmatched. This chain's CDR3 is CSVGDSPLSGANVLTF. The DNA for the CDR3 is TGCAGCGTGGGGGACAGCCCCCTCTCTGGGGCCAACGTCCTGACTTTC.

The CDR3 DNA reads TGCAGCGTTGATATGGGGGCGGATGGGAACTATGGCTACACCTTC. As protein: CSVDMGADGNYGYTF. This sequence joins TRBV29-1 and TRBJ1-2; D may be TRBD1 (6 bases). Looked up from germline, CDR1 is SQVTM and CDR2 is ANQGSEA. With 3 bases removed from V and 2 bases from J, the gap between germline ends came to 16 bases. The CDR3 extends over 15 amino acids.

The chain carries TRBV6-2 or TRBV6-3 and TRBJ2-7, with D maybe TRBD1 (8 bases). V gave up 2 bases and J gave up 3 bases, with 29 bases separating them. The germline gives CDR1 MNHEY, CDR2 SVGEGT. This CDR3 spans 20 amino acids. DNA of the CDR3: TGTGCCAGCAGTTACGGACAGGGACAGACTGAGGGACTACGCCACTACGAGCAGTACTTC. Protein sequence: CASSYGQGQTEGLRHYEQYF.

This clonotype was detected once. A read error is possible here, since a much larger clone lies one base away. This chain connects TRBV20-1 to TRBJ1-2; D call uncertain. The V end was cut by 3 bases, the J end by 2 bases, with 10 bases between. This CDR3 has 13 residues. CDR1 is DFQATT, CDR2 SNEGSKA, per germline (reference sequence). The CDR3 region is CSASGRVNYGYTF. CDR3 coding DNA: TGCAGTGCTAGCGGGCGGGTGAACTATGGCTACACCTTC.

In this sample, this clonotype turned up a few times. The V and J genes are TRBV27 and TRBJ2-3; TRBD1 aligns across 7 bases. Trimming cost V 3 bases and J 5 bases; bases outside gene matches: 8. The germline V gene encodes CDR1 MNHEY and CDR2 SMNVEV (reference sequence). The CDR3 is made up of 15 amino acids. The CDR3 is CASSLGEGALDTQYF. CDR3 DNA: TGTGCCAGCAGTTTGGGAGAGGGGGCCTTAGATACGCAGTATTTT.

The chain joins TRBV24-1 to TRBJ2-1; 13 bases agree with TRBD2. The CDR3 has 15 residues. Germline assignment: CDR1 KGHDR and CDR2 SFDVKD. Trimming at V came to 4 bases and at J to 10 bases, leaving 6 bases not matched to a gene. The DNA of the CDR3 is TGTGCCACCAGTGACCAGGGACTAGCGGGGCGAGAGCAGTTCTTC. Its translation: CATSDQGLAGREQFF.

This clonotype was counted only a few times. The gene calls are TRBV5-5 and TRBJ1-2, with TRBD1 as a possible D gene (5 bases). The CDR3 sequence is 14 residues long. From germline, CDR1 is SGHKS and CDR2 YYEKEE (reference sequence). Trimming left V 4 bases short and J 4 bases short, with 14 bases between. The CDR3 protein is CASSKKEGAYGYTF. The CDR3 DNA reads as TGTGCCAGCAGCAAGAAGGAAGGGGCCTATGGCTACACCTTC.

The chain links TRBV9 to TRBJ2-1; TRBD2 matches at 9 bases. The trim removed 2 bases at V and 7 bases at J, leaving 4 bases unmatched. This CDR3 has 14 amino acids. Per germline, CDR1 SGDLS and CDR2 YYNGEE. The CDR3 nucleotides are TGTGCCAGCAGCGTCGGACTAGCGAGAAATGAGCAGTTCTTC. Its translation: CASSVGLARNEQFF. Supplemented by reference TRBV9 and TRBJ2-1, the full variable domain reads DSGVTQTPKHLITATGQRVTLRCSPRSGDLSVYWYQQSLDQGLQFLIQYYNGEERAKGNILERFSAQQFPDLHSELNLSSLELGDSALYFCASSVGLARNEQFFGPGTRLTVL.

The chain has TRBV12-3 or TRBV12-4 and TRBJ2-1; D may match TRBD1 or TRBD2 (5 bases each). The CDR3 has 15 amino acids. V was shortened by 3 bases and J by 3 bases, with 12 bases between the two germline ends. The CDR3 DNA sequence: TGTGCCAGCAGTTTGGGGGATAATGGCTACAATGAGCAGTTCTTC. It yields the protein CASSLGDNGYNEQFF.

The table lists this clonotype with a few counts. The chain is built from TRBV7-2 and TRBJ1-1; no firm D call. Germline V gene data show CDR1 as SGHTA and CDR2 as FQGNSA. This CDR3 has 16 amino acids. The V gene lost 3 bases and the J gene lost 0 bases, with 14 bases spanning the gap. The CDR3 coding sequence is TGTGCCAGCAGCTTGGAGTTACGGTCGATGAACACTGAAGCTTTCTTT. Protein: CASSLELRSMNTEAFF.

The gene calls are TRBV29-1 and TRBJ1-1, with 9 bases matching TRBD1. The V and J ends lost 4 bases and 1 base, in that order; junction bases with no gene match: 4. There are 14 residues in the CDR3. CDR1 is SQVTM, CDR2 ANQGSEA, per germline. Here the CDR3 DNA reads TGCAGCGTTGTGCCGGGACAGGGGAACACTGAAGCTTTCTTT. Translated, it gives CSVVPGQGNTEAFF. The complete variable domain, with remaining parts taken from reference TRBV29-1 and TRBJ1-1, reads SAVISQKPSRDICQRGTSLTIQCQVDSQVTMMFWYRQQPGQSLTLIATANQGSEATYESGFVIDKFPISRPNLTFSTLTVSNMSPEDSSIYLCSVVPGQGNTEAFFGQGTRLTVV.

This clonotype was counted at least ten times. The chain employs TRBV20-1 and TRBJ2-7; the D gene could be TRBD1 or TRBD2 (5 bases each). Trimming took 3 bases from V and 6 from J, leaving 18 bases between them. CDR1 and CDR2 from the germline V gene are DFQATT and SNEGSKA (reference sequence). This CDR3 is 14 amino acids long. The CDR3 is CSARDPRGGVEQYF. The CDR3 coding sequence is TGCAGTGCTAGGGACCCCCGTGGGGGAGTCGAGCAGTACTTC.

Worth noting for this clonotype: The junction departs from germline at one end; a sequencing error may be responsible. V and J are TRBV29-1 and TRBJ1-1, with 8 nucleotides matching TRBD1. The germline V gene has CDR1 SQVTM and CDR2 ANQGSEA. CDR3 length equals 12 residues. The chain's CDR3 is CNVYRTGTEAFF. In nucleotides, the CDR3 is TGCAACGTTTATCGGACAGGGACCGAAGCTTTCTTT.

The chain carries TRBV28 and TRBJ2-5, with 11 bases aligning to TRBD2. Germline loops: CDR1 MDHEN, CDR2 SYDVKM. The CDR3 covers 17 residues. Unmatched junction bases numbered 11, after V lost 5 bases and J lost 3 bases. The CDR3 DNA sequence: TGTGCCAGCAGTCCAGCTCTACTAGCGGGGGTCGAAGAGACCCAGTACTTC. It yields the protein CASSPALLAGVEETQYF.

The gene calls are TRBV9 and TRBJ2-7; perhaps TRBD1 as D (6 bases). V lost 0 bases to trimming and J lost 0 bases, with 10 bases between them. Looked up from germline, CDR1 is SGDLS and CDR2 is YYNGEE. CDR3 length: 15 amino acids. CDR3 protein: CASSVAETGSYEQYF. The CDR3 bases are TGTGCCAGCAGCGTAGCGGAGACAGGCTCCTACGAGCAGTACTTC.

V gene TRBV2 combines with J gene TRBJ1-5; D remains ambiguous. The length of the CDR3 is 16 residues. V was pared by 6 bases and J by 0 bases, with 15 bases between. Germline V gives CDR1 SNHLY, CDR2 FYNNEI. CDR3 DNA sequence: TGTGCCAGCAGCGCGGGAGGGCTGAATAGCAATCAGCCCCAGCATTTT. Encoded protein: CASSAGGLNSNQPQHF.

The CDR3, as DNA: TGTGCCTGGAGTCCCCTCGGTGAGCAGTTCTTC. Translation gives CAWSPLGEQFF. The chain combines TRBV30 with TRBJ2-1; D is unclear. Germline V gene data show CDR1 as GTSNPN and CDR2 as SVGIG (reference sequence). The V end lost 2 bases, the J end lost 9 bases, and 8 bases lay between the germline ends. This CDR3 comprises 11 residues. The variable domain in full, completed from reference TRBV30 and TRBJ2-1, reads SQTIHQWPATLVQPVGSPLSLECTVEGTSNPNLYWYRQAAGRGLQLLFYSVGIGQISSEVPQNLSASRPQDRQFILSSKKLLLSDSGFYLCAWSPLGEQFFGPGTRLTVL.

This clonotype turned up a few times. The chain uses TRBV12-3 or TRBV12-4 and TRBJ1-2, with a tentative D call TRBD1 (6 bases). Trimming took 10 bases from V and 4 from J, leaving 13 bases between them. The CDR3 is 12 residues long. This CDR3 reads CAIRGRSYGYTF. DNA for the CDR3: TGTGCCATCAGGGGTCGGAGCTATGGCTACACCTTC.